This T cell receptor beta chain was obtained from a study of blood T cell repertoires in COVID-19. Whole-study context: Donors in the United States, Italy and Spain gave samples during acute or convalescent COVID-19.

Germline CDR1 KGHDR, CDR2 SFDVKD. CDR3 length: 15 amino acids. With 3 bases removed from V and 6 bases from J, the gap between germline ends came to 13 bases. The sample holds one count of this clone. Data came from immunoSEQ multiplex PCR; TCRdb stores just in-frame clones and leaves some out. Of around 100,000 clones in the sample, 80% to 90% were seen once. Participants had their cohort set by participant-reported clinical history. Recovered Cohort 3 donors showed two negative PCRs, clearance, or symptom resolution. The genes are TRBV24-1 and TRBJ1-4; perhaps TRBD1 as D (6 bases). The sequenced sample was PBMCs or T cells enriched from blood (not recorded which). The sequence was obtained from a woman aged 50 to 65 who had recovered from COVID-19. The CDR3 DNA reads TGTGCCACCAGTGATAACAGGGATAGTTATGAAAAACTGTTTTTT. Its protein product is CATSDNRDSYEKLFF.